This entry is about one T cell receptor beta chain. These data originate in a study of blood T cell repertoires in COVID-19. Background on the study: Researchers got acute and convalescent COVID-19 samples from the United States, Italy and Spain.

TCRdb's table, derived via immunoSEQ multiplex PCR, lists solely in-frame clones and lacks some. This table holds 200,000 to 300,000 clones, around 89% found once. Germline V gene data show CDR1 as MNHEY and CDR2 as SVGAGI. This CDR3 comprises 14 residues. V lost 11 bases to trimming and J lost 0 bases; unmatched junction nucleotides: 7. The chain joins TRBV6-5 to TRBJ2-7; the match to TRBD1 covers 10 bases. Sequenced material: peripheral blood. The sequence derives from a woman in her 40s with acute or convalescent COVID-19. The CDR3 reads CASRGTGVSYEQYV. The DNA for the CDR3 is TGTGCCTCCAGGGGGACAGGGGTCTCCTACGAGCAGTACGTC.